The clone carrying this T cell receptor beta chain was observed a few times. The target antigen is unknown. The data were obtained in a study of T cells in Graves' hyperthyroidism and ophthalmopathy. Points from the study as a whole: Blood also held most thyroid clonotypes expanded beyond 0.001. Separating ophthalmopathy from stable hyperthyroidism was achieved by a 13 V-J model.

Amplification yielded TCR beta CDR3 regions, with RNA transcripts as the source. Carried out on the TCR CDR3, a first-round RT-PCR used the HTBI primer set. TCRdb passed the multiplex PCR reads through MiXCR, listing each CDR3 protein once. Of 350,000 to 450,000 distinct CDR3 sequences listed, roughly 17% are singletons. The CDR3 length is 13 residues. Germline V gene sequence: CDR1 KGHDR, CDR2 SFDVKD. V lost 2 bases and J 4 bases, leaving 5 bases between the germline ends. Those with hyperthyroidism were 18 to 65 years old, newly diagnosed, and ill for under 2 months. Uncontrolled infections, other autoimmune diseases, pregnancy or lactation led to exclusion of patients.

This clonotype was obtained from a woman aged 25 to 39 with Graves' hyperthyroidism that later progressed to Graves' ophthalmopathy. Sequencing was performed on blood. The rearrangement uses TRBV24-1 and TRBJ2-1; D remains unclear. CDR3 residues: CATSDSTYNEQFF. The CDR3 bases are TGTGCCACCAGTGATTCGACGTACAATGAGCAGTTCTTC.